These T cell receptor beta chains were read from a single sample in a study of T-cell memory formation after mild COVID-19. TCRdb re-analysed the 5' RACE reads in MiXCR, keeping a single row per CDR3 protein. This sample has some 490,000 distinct CDR3 sequences, with 18% found just once. What was sequenced was PBMCs or a T cell subset sorted from them (not recorded which). The receptors come from an adult woman who had mild COVID-19 (a few samples of this study predate the infection). Cell type and time point are not known. The CDR3 runs from the conserved cysteine through the conserved F or W. Each record gives: J gene, V gene, clone size, D gene, CDR3 protein, CDR3 DNA. D genes are given only for firm matches. The size entry is marked missing in some rows and otherwise reads once, few, many or a size class.

TRBJ1-2	TRBV12-3/TRBV12-4	few	TRBD1	CASTDRGNYGYTF	TGTGCCAGCACTGACAGGGGAAACTATGGCTACACCTTC
TRBJ1-6	TRBV30	-	TRBD1	CAGTTGRLRNSPLHF	TGTGCCGGAACGACAGGGAGGCTCAGGAATTCACCCCTCCACTTT
TRBJ2-1	TRBV5-8	-	TRBD2	CASSLGGLAGIDNEQFF	TGTGCCAGCAGCTTGGGGGGACTAGCGGGGATAGACAATGAGCAGTTCTTC
TRBJ2-3	TRBV5-6	-	-	CASSPRGSDTQYF	TGTGCCAGCAGCCCCCGCGGCTCAGATACGCAGTATTTT
TRBJ1-2	TRBV3-1	few	-	CASSQPTNYGYTF	TGTGCCAGCAGTCAGCCTACTAACTATGGCTACACCTTC
TRBJ2-3	TRBV5-1	few	-	CASSLVQGLDTDTQYF	TGCGCCAGCAGCTTGGTGCAGGGACTCGACACAGATACGCAGTATTTT
TRBJ1-3	TRBV9	few	TRBD1	CASSFRDRALGNTIYF	TGTGCCAGCAGCTTCCGGGACAGGGCTCTGGGAAACACCATATATTTT
TRBJ2-3	TRBV27	few	TRBD1	CASRRLDRGPWTDTQYF	TGTGCCAGCAGGCGACTTGACAGGGGACCTTGGACAGATACGCAGTATTTT
TRBJ2-7	TRBV21-1	-	-	CASSKDVDLAGGKHEQYF	TGTGCCAGCAGCAAAGATGTGGACCTGGCGGGAGGGAAACACGAGCAGTACTTC
TRBJ1-1	TRBV12-3/TRBV12-4	few	-	CASRESGTEAFF	TGTGCCAGCAGGGAGTCCGGGACTGAAGCTTTCTTT
TRBJ2-7	TRBV15	few	-	CATSRDVSSYEQYF	TGTGCCACCAGCAGAGATGTGTCCTCCTACGAGCAGTACTTC
TRBJ2-7	TRBV18	-	-	CASSPSLGDEQYF	TGTGCCAGCTCACCATCCCTGGGGGACGAGCAGTACTTC
TRBJ1-6	TRBV20-1	-	-	CSAPTPGTSYNSPLHF	TGCAGTGCCCCGACCCCCGGGACCTCCTATAATTCACCCCTCCACTTT
TRBJ1-6	TRBV30	-	-	CAWSVSSNSPLHF	TGTGCCTGGAGTGTATCTTCTAATTCACCCCTCCACTTT
TRBJ2-7	TRBV9	-	-	CASSVKGGDEQYF	TGTGCCAGCAGCGTGAAAGGGGGAGACGAGCAGTACTTC
TRBJ2-7	TRBV10-3	-	-	CAISQARESYEQYF	TGTGCCATCAGTCAGGCACGGGAGTCCTACGAGCAGTACTTC
TRBJ2-7	TRBV5-1	many	TRBD2	CASSQGLAGTYEQYF	TGCGCCAGCAGTCAGGGACTAGCGGGGACCTACGAGCAGTACTTC
TRBJ2-5	TRBV5-1	-	TRBD2	CASSPRVGGSQETQYF	TGCGCCAGCAGCCCTCGGGTGGGAGGGTCGCAAGAGACCCAGTACTTC
TRBJ2-1	TRBV19	-	TRBD2	CASKKAGVYNEQFF	TGTGCCAGTAAGAAAGCGGGGGTATACAATGAGCAGTTCTTC
TRBJ2-1	TRBV7-8	few	-	CASSPKGGIYNEQFF	TGTGCCAGCAGCCCCAAAGGCGGGATTTACAATGAGCAGTTCTTC